This T cell receptor (beta chain) was identified during a study of T cell responses to AZD1222 COVID-19 vaccine. The CDR3 is made up of 13 amino acids. V lost 0 bases and J 2 bases, leaving 4 bases between the germline ends. Per germline, CDR1 MRHNA and CDR2 SNTAGT. Generated by immunoSEQ multiplex PCR, the TCRdb table keeps only in-frame clones and is missing some. The table has roughly 120,000 clones, 75% to 90% seen once. This chain uses TRBV6-4 with TRBJ1-1; D unresolved. The clonotype was recovered from an adult in good health. Sequences were derived from peripheral blood, sampled on day 0 of AZD1222 vaccination. The CDR3 bases are TGTGCCAGCAGTGACTCGAGCAACACTGAAGCTTTCTTT. It encodes CASSDSSNTEAFF.